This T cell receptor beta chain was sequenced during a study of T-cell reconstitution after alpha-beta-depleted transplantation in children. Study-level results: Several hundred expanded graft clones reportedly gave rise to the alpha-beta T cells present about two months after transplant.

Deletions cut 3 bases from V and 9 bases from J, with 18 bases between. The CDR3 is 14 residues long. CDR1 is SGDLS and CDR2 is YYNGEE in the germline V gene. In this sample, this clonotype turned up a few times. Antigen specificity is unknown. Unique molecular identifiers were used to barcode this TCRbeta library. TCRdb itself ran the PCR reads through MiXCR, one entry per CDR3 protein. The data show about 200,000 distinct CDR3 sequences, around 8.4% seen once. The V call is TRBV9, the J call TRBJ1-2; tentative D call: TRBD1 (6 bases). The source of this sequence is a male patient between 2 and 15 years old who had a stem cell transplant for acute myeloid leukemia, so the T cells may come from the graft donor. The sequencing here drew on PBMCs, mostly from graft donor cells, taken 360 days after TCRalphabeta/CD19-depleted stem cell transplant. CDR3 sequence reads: CASSDTGYSMRYTF. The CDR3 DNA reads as TGTGCCAGCAGCGATACAGGGTACAGCATGCGCTACACCTTC.